This TCR beta chain was captured by sequencing in a study of human T cells and chemical hapten exposure. Time point described: pre-sensitization, week 0. The treatment here: therapeutic diphenylcyclopropenone sensitization with weekly scalp DPC. Someone pulled total RNA out of unfractionated whole blood. Trimming removed 1 base at V and 5 bases at J, with 14 bases between. There are 15 residues in the CDR3. The V gene's germline CDR1 is SGHAT and CDR2 FQNNGV. Study conclusions and caveats: No change in TCRs above 1 in 1000 frequency was produced by DPC sensitization. As patch test score rose, PT1 expanded TCR counts tended to rise as well.

TCRdb independently ran MiXCR on the RACE reads; one entry per CDR3 protein. Of over 300,000 distinct CDR3 sequences in the sample, 4% to 6% were seen once. This clonotype was observed many times. No antigen is known for it. This sequence originates from a woman aged 45 to 65 with alopecia areata. Some clones in this sample may be carry-over from other donors' samples. Material: whole blood, obtained in connection with sensitization to the hapten diphenylcyclopropenone (DPC). The genes are TRBV11-2 and TRBJ2-5; D possibly uses TRBD1 or TRBD2 (5 bases each). CDR3 nucleotide sequence: TGTGCCAGCAGCTTAGTGGGGGAGAGTGGGGAGACCCAGTACTTC. It is translated as CASSLVGESGETQYF.